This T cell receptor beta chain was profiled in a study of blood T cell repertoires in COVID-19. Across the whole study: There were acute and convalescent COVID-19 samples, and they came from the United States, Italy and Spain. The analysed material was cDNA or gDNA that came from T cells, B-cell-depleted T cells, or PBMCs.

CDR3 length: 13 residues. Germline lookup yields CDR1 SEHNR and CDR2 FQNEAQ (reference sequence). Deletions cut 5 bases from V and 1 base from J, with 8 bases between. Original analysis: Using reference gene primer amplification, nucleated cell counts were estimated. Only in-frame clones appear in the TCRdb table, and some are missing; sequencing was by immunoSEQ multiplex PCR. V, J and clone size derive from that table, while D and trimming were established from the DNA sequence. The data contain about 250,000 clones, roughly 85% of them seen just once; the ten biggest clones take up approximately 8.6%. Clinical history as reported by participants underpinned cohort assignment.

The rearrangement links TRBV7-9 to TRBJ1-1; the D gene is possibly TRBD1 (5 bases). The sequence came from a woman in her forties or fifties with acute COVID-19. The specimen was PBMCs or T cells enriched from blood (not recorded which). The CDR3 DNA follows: TGTGCCAGCAGCGCAACAGGGAACACTGAAGCTTTCTTT. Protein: CASSATGNTEAFF. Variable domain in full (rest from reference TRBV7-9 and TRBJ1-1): DTGVSQNPRHKITKRGQNVTFRCDPISEHNRLYWYRQTLGQGPEFLTYFQNEAQLEKSRLLSDRFSAERPKGSFSTLEIQRTEQGDSAMYLCASSATGNTEAFFGQGTRLTVV.